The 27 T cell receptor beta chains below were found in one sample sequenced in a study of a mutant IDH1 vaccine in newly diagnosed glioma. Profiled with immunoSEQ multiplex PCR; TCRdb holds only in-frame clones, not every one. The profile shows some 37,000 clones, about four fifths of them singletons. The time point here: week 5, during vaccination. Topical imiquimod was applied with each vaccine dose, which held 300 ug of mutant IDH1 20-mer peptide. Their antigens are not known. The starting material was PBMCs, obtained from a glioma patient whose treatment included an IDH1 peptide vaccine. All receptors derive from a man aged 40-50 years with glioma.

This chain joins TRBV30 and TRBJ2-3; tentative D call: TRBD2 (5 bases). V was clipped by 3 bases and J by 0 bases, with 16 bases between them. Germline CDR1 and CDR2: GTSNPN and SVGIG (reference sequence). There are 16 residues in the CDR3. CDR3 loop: CAWRLGVGDSTDTQYF. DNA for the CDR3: TGTGCCTGGAGGTTAGGCGTGGGAGATAGCACAGATACGCAGTATTTT.

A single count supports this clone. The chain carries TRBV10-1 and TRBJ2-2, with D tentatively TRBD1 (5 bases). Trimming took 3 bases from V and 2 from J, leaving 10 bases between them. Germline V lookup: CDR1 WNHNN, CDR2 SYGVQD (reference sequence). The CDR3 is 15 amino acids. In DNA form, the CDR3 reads TGCGCCAGCAGTGAACAGGCCAGCAACACCGGGGAGCTGTTTTTT. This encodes CASSEQASNTGELFF.

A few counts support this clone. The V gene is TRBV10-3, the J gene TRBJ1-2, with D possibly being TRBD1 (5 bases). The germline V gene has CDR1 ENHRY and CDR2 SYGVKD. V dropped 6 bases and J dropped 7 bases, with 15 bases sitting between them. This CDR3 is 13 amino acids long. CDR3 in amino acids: CAISVGGSAGYTF. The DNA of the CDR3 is TGTGCCATCAGCGTTGGGGGATCGGCTGGCTACACCTTC.

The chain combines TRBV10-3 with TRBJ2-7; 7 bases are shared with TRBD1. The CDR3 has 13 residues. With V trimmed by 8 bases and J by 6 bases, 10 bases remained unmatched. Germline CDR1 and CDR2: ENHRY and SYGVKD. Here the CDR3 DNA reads TGTGCCATCGAGGGGGCTCGACTGGGCGAGCAGTACTTC. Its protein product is CAIEGARLGEQYF.

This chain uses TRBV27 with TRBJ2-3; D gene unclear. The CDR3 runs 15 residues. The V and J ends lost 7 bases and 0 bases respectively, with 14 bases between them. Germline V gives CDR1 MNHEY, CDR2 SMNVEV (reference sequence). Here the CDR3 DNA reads TGTGCCAGCATACCTCGGGTATTTAGCACAGATACGCAGTATTTT. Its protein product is CASIPRVFSTDTQYF.

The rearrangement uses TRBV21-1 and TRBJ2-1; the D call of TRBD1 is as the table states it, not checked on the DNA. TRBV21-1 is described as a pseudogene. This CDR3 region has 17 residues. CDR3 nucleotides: TGTGCCAGCAGCAAAGTTCGGACACTGAGGAGCTACAATGAGCAGTTCTTC. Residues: CASSKVRTLRSYNEQFF.

DNA of the CDR3: TGTGCCAGTAGTATCCTGGGACTAGCAGCAGATACGCAGTATTTT. Translated: CASSILGLAADTQYF. The gene calls are TRBV19 and TRBJ2-3; 9 bases agree with TRBD2. V shed 3 bases, J shed 4 bases, and the junction held 5 bases outside the gene matches. The CDR3 extends over 15 amino acids. Germline V gives CDR1 LNHDA, CDR2 SQIVND (reference sequence). The whole variable domain, remainder taken from reference TRBV19 and TRBJ2-3, is DGGITQSPKYLFRKEGQNVTLSCEQNLNHDAMYWYRQDPGQGLRLIYYSQIVNDFQKGDIAEGYSVSREKKESFPLTVTSAQKNPTAFYLCASSILGLAADTQYFGPGTRLTVL.

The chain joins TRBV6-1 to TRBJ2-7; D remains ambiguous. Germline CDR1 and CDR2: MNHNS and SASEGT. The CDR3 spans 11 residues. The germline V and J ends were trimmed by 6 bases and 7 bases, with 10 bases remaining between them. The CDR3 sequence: CASRDGREQYF. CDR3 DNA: TGTGCCAGCAGGGACGGGCGAGAGCAGTACTTC.

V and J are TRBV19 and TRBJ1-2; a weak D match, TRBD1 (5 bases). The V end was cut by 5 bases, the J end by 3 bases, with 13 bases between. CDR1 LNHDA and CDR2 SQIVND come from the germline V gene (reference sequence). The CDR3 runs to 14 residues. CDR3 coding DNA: TGTGCCAGTAGTCCGGGGACGTCGGACTATGGCTACACCTTC. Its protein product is CASSPGTSDYGYTF.

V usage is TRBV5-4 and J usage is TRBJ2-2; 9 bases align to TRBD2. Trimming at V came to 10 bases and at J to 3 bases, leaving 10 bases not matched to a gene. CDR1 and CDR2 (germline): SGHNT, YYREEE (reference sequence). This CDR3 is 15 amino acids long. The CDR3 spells CALGGRGGDTGELFF. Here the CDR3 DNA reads TGTGCCCTTGGGGGGCGCGGGGGGGACACCGGGGAGCTGTTTTTT.

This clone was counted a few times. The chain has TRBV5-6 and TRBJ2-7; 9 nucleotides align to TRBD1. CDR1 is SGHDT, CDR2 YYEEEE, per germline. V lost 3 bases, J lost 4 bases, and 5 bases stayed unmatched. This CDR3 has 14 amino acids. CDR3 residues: CASSYGQGRYEQYF. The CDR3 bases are TGTGCCAGCAGCTACGGACAGGGGCGATACGAGCAGTACTTC.

Here the CDR3 DNA reads TGCGCCAGCAGCCAAGAAAGGGGCTACGAGCAGTACTTC. This translates into CASSQERGYEQYF. The rearrangement uses TRBV4-1 and TRBJ2-7; D might be TRBD1 (5 bases). The CDR3 extends over 13 amino acids. V lost 0 bases, J lost 3 bases, and 6 bases lay in between. Germline loops: CDR1 MGHRA, CDR2 YSYEKL.

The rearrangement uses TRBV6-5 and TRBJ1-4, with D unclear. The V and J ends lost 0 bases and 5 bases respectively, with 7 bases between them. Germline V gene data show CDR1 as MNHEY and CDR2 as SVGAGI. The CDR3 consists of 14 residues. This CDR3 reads CASSYSWKNEKLFF. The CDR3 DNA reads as TGTGCCAGCAGTTACTCTTGGAAGAATGAAAAACTGTTTTTT.

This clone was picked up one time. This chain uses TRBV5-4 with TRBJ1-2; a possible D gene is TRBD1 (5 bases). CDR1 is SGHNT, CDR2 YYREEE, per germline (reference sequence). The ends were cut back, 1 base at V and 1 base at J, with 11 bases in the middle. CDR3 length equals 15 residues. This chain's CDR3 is CASSLSPTDNYGYTF. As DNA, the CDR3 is TGTGCCAGCAGCTTGTCCCCGACAGATAACTATGGCTACACCTTC.

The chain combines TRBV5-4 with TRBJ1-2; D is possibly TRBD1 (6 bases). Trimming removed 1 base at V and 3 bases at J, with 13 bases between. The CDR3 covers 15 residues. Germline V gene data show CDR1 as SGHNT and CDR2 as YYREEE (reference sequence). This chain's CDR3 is CASSLRGGAHYGYTF. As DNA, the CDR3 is TGTGCCAGCAGCTTGAGGGGGGGCGCGCACTATGGCTACACCTTC.

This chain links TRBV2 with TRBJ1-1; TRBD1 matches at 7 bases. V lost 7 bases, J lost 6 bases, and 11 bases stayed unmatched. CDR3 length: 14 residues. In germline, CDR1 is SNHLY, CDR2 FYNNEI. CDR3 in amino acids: CASTRPGGGSEAFF. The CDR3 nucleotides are TGTGCCAGCACCCGACCAGGGGGTGGATCTGAAGCTTTCTTT.

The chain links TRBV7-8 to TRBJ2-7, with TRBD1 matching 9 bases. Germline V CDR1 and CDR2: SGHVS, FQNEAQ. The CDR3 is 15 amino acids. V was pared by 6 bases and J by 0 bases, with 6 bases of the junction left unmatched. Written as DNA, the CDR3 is TGTGCCAGCAGTCGGCCGGGACAGGGCTCCTACGAGCAGTACTTC. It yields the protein CASSRPGQGSYEQYF.

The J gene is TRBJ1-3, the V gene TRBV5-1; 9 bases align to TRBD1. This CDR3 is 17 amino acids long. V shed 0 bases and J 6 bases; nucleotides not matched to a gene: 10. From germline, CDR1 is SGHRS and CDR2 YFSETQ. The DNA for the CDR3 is TGCGCCAGCAGCTTGGTGGCCGGACAGGGGCGTGCAAACACCATATATTTT. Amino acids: CASSLVAGQGRANTIYF. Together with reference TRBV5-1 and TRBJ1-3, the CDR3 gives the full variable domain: KAGVTQTPRYLIKTRGQQVTLSCSPISGHRSVSWYQQTPGQGLQFLFEYFSETQRNKGNFPGRFSGRQFSNSRSEMNVSTLELGDSALYLCASSLVAGQGRANTIYFGEGSWLTVV.

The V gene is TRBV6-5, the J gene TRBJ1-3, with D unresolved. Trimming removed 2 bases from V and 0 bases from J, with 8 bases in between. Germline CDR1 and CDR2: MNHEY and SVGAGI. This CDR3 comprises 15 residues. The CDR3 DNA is TGTGCCAGCAGTTACCAGGCCACCTCTGGAAACACCATATATTTT. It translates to CASSYQATSGNTIYF.

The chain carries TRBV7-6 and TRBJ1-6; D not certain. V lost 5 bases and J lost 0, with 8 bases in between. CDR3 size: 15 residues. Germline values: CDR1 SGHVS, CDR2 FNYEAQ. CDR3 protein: CASSPLGSYNSPLHF. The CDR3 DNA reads TGTGCCAGCAGCCCCCTTGGCTCCTATAATTCACCCCTCCACTTT.

In DNA form, the CDR3 reads TGTGCCAGCAGCCAAGATAGGCAGGACCTCTATGGCTACACCTTC. This codes for CASSQDRQDLYGYTF. The chain joins TRBV4-2 to TRBJ1-2; no clear D. Germline CDR1 LGHNA, CDR2 YNFKEQ. The ends were cut back, 0 bases at V and 4 bases at J, with 12 bases in the middle. This CDR3 contains 15 residues.

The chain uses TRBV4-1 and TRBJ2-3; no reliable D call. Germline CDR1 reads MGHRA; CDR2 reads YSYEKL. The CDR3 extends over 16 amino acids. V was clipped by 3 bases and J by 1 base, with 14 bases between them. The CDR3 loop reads CASSQGSVPGTDTQYF. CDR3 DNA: TGCGCCAGCAGCCAGGGGTCTGTCCCTGGCACAGATACGCAGTATTTT.

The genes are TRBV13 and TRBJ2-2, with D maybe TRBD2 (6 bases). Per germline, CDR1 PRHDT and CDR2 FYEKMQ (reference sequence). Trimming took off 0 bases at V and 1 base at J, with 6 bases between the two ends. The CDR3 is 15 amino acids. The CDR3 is CASSLGEGNTGELFF. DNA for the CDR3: TGTGCCAGCAGCTTAGGGGAGGGGAACACCGGGGAGCTGTTTTTT.

CDR3 nucleotides: TGTGCCAGCAGTGTCTACGGAACGAACACCGGGGAGCTGTTTTTT. It encodes CASSVYGTNTGELFF. The chain has TRBV2 and TRBJ2-2; D is uncertain. The CDR3 is 15 residues long. Germline lookup yields CDR1 SNHLY and CDR2 FYNNEI. V was clipped by 4 bases and J by 0 bases, with 9 bases between them.

The CDR3 sequence: CASRPGTDYGYTF. The CDR3 DNA reads TGTGCCAGCAGGCCTGGGACAGACTATGGCTACACCTTC. V usage is TRBV6-1 and J usage is TRBJ1-2; 7 positions match TRBD1. CDR1 MNHNS and CDR2 SASEGT come from the germline V gene. J lost 3 bases, V lost 6 bases, and 4 bases had no gene match. This CDR3 is built from 13 residues.

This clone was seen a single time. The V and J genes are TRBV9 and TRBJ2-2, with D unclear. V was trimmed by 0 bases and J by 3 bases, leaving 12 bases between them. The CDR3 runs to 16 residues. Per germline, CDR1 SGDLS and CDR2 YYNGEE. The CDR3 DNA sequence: TGTGCCAGCAGCGTAGTTCCGGAAGGGTACACCGGGGAGCTGTTTTTT. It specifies CASSVVPEGYTGELFF.

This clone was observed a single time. CDR3 nucleotides: TGTGCCAGTAGTATAGTCCCAGGAAGAAAAGAGACCCAGTACTTC. As protein: CASSIVPGRKETQYF. The chain uses TRBV19 and TRBJ2-5; D gene ambiguous. Trimming shortened V by 1 base and J by 3 bases, and 12 bases separated the two germline ends. CDR1 is LNHDA, CDR2 SQIVND, per germline (reference sequence). The CDR3 runs to 15 residues. The complete variable domain, with remaining parts taken from reference TRBV19 and TRBJ2-5, reads DGGITQSPKYLFRKEGQNVTLSCEQNLNHDAMYWYRQDPGQGLRLIYYSQIVNDFQKGDIAEGYSVSREKKESFPLTVTSAQKNPTAFYLCASSIVPGRKETQYFGPGTRLLVL.